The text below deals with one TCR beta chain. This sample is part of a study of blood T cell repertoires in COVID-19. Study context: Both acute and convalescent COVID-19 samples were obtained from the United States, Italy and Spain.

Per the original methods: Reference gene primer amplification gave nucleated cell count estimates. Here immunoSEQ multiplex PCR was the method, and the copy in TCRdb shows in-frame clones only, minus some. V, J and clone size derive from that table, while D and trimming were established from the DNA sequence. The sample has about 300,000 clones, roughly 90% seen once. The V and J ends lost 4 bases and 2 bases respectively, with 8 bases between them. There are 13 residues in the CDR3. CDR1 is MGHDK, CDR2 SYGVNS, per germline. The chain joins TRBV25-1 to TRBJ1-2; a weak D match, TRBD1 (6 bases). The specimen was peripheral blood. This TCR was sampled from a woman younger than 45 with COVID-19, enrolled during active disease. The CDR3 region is CASSGTGNYGYTF. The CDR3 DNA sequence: TGTGCCAGCAGTGGTACAGGGAACTATGGCTACACCTTC.